This TCR beta chain comes out of a study of T cell repertoires in cytomegalovirus infection. As for the study in general: Through public TCR beta signatures, both CMV infection and matching HLA type were indicated.

Trimming took 4 bases from V and 1 from J, leaving 26 bases between them. This CDR3 comprises 19 residues. Germline V lookup: CDR1 SGDLS, CDR2 YYNGEE. Via MiXCR, TCRdb re-called the reads, giving one row per CDR3 protein. Of almost 550,000 distinct CDR3 sequences listed, 15% to 20% are singletons. Only a few counts were recorded for this clonotype. Its antigen is as yet unknown. General observations from the study: The ex vivo response showed dominance by HLA-C-restricted CMV-specific TCR beta clonotypes. Identification of carriers of CMV plus the relevant HLA was performed using cumulative public TCR beta family frequency.

Sample: CD8+ T cells from PBMCs. The rearrangement links TRBV9 to TRBJ1-1; TRBD1 might be the D (6 bases). This clonotype originated in a human donor in good health (CMV status not recorded). Some clones in this sample may be carry-over from other donors' samples. CDR3 nucleotide sequence: TGTGCCAGCAGCTTAGTTACCCCGGGACACCGAATACGGAACACTGAAGCTTTCTTT. This sequence encodes CASSLVTPGHRIRNTEAFF. The variable domain in full, completed from reference TRBV9 and TRBJ1-1, reads DSGVTQTPKHLITATGQRVTLRCSPRSGDLSVYWYQQSLDQGLQFLIQYYNGEERAKGNILERFSAQQFPDLHSELNLSSLELGDSALYFCASSLVTPGHRIRNTEAFFGQGTRLTVV.